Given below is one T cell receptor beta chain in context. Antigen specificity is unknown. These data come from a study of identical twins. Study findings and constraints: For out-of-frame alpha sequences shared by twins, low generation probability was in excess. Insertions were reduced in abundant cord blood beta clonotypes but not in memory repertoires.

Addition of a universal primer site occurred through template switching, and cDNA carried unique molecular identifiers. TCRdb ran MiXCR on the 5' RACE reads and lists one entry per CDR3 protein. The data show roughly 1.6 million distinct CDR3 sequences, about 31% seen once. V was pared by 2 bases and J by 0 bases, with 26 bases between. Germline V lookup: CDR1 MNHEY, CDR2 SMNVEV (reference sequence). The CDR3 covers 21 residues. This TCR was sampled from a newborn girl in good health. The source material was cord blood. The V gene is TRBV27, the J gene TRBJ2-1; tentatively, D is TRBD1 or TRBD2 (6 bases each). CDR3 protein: CASSLMFRTVSGVFSYNEQFF. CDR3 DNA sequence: TGTGCCAGCAGTTTAATGTTCAGGACAGTCTCGGGAGTGTTCTCCTACAATGAGCAGTTCTTC.